The rows below give T cell receptor beta chains drawn from one sample of a study of blood T cell repertoires in COVID-19. Libraries were prepared by immunoSEQ multiplex PCR; TCRdb keeps only in-frame clonotypes and omits some of them. Of around 130,000 clones detected, roughly 79% appear once; the ten largest clones hold 20%. The sequenced material came from peripheral blood. The receptors shown here come from a man older than 75 with acute or convalescent COVID-19. CDR3s include the opening cysteine and the closing phenylalanine or tryptophan. A D gene is named only where the DNA matches it firmly. Size tells how often a clone was seen (once, few, many) or the class of an expanded clone, and some rows leave it out.

v_gene	abundance	d_gene	j_gene	CDR3nt	CDR3aa
TRBV11-3	-	-	TRBJ2-5	TGTGCCAGCAGCTTAGATGGGGCAGCCGGAGAGACCCAGTACTTC	CASSLDGAAGETQYF
TRBV7-2	few	TRBD2	TRBJ2-3	TGTGCCAGCAGCTTAACAATAGCGGGGGGTATGGATACGCAGTATTTT	CASSLTIAGGMDTQYF
TRBV12-3/TRBV12-4	-	TRBD1	TRBJ1-6	TGTGCCAGCGGGGACAGTTATAATTCACCCCTCCACTTT	CASGDSYNSPLHF
TRBV28	-	-	TRBJ2-2	TGTGCCAGCACCTGGCAGAACACCGGGGAGCTGTTTTTT	CASTWQNTGELFF
TRBV11-2	-	-	TRBJ1-2	TGTGCCAGCAGCGCCAGAGGGAGAGGCTACACCTTC	CASSARGRGYTF
TRBV7-2	many	TRBD2	TRBJ2-3	TGTGCCAGCAGCCCGCGACTAGCGCAGCCCTCAGATACGCAGTATTTT	CASSPRLAQPSDTQYF
TRBV30	-	TRBD1	TRBJ1-1	TGTGCCTGGGGGACAGGGCGTACTGAAGCTTTCTTT	CAWGTGRTEAFF
TRBV9	-	-	TRBJ2-7	TGTGCCAGCAGCGTAGCGGGGAACCACGAGCAGTACTTC	CASSVAGNHEQYF
TRBV10-3	-	TRBD2	TRBJ2-6	TGTGCCATCAGTGAGTGGAGTAGCGGGGGCCCCAAGGGGGCCAACGTCCTGACTTTC	CAISEWSSGGPKGANVLTF
TRBV5-1	-	-	TRBJ1-3	TGCGCCAGCACAGGGGAAAACGGAAACACCATATATTTT	CASTGENGNTIYF
TRBV5-1	-	-	TRBJ2-2	TGCGCCAGCAGCTTGGCCCAGGGGGGCACCGGGGAGCTGTTTTTT	CASSLAQGGTGELFF
TRBV5-6	-	-	TRBJ1-6	TGTGCCAGCAGCTTTGGCGGCTATAATTCACCCCTCCACTTT	CASSFGGYNSPLHF
TRBV5-6	-	-	TRBJ1-5	TGTGCCAGCAGCTCCCGATACGGGTATAGCAATCAGCCCCAGCATTTT	CASSSRYGYSNQPQHF
TRBV11-2	many	-	TRBJ1-5	TGTGCCAGCAGTTGGCAGGCGGGTCAGCCCCAGCATTTT	CASSWQAGQPQHF
TRBV15	-	-	TRBJ2-1	TGTGCCACCAGCAGAGATAACGGGGTCTACAATGAGCAGTTCTTC	CATSRDNGVYNEQFF
TRBV6-4	once	TRBD2	TRBJ2-3	TGTGCCACCGGAGCGGGGCACACAGATACGCAGTATTTT	CATGAGHTDTQYF
TRBV7-2	-	-	TRBJ2-5	TGTGCCAGCAGCTCCCCCCTGAGGGATGAAGAGACCCAGTACTTC	CASSSPLRDEETQYF
TRBV5-1	many	-	TRBJ2-5	TGCGCCAGTACAGGAAAAGAGACCCAGTACTTC	CASTGKETQYF
TRBV10-3	-	-	TRBJ2-4	TGTGCCATCAGTGAGTCCAGGGACATTCAGTACTTC	CAISESRDIQYF
TRBV5-6	-	-	TRBJ2-1	TGTGCCAGCAGCTTGGACTCTAGCCGCTCCTACAATGAGCAGTTCTTC	CASSLDSSRSYNEQFF
TRBV18	-	TRBD1	TRBJ1-1	TGTGCCAGCTCACCCATCACCGGGACAGGGTCTCGAGGCACTGAAGCTTTCTTT	CASSPITGTGSRGTEAFF
TRBV6-5	-	TRBD1	TRBJ1-2	TGTGCCAGCAGTTCTAACAGGGGGCATAGCTATGGCTACACCTTC	CASSSNRGHSYGYTF
TRBV29-1	-	-	TRBJ1-2	TGCAGCGTTGAAGAGGTGACAGGATACCTTAACTATGGCTACACCTTC	CSVEEVTGYLNYGYTF
TRBV5-1	-	TRBD2	TRBJ2-3	TGCGCCAGCAGCTTGAAGGCCGGCTCTTTTAGCGGGGGGGCCCCAGATACGCAGTATTTT	CASSLKAGSFSGGAPDTQYF
TRBV19	-	-	TRBJ1-6	TGTGCCAGTAGTGTCGACAGGATTAATTCACCCCTCCACTTT	CASSVDRINSPLHF
TRBV10-3	-	TRBD1	TRBJ2-3	TGTGCCATCAGGCTGGGACAGGGCGGCACAGATACGCAGTATTTT	CAIRLGQGGTDTQYF
TRBV6-2/TRBV6-3	-	-	TRBJ1-5	TGTGCCAGCAGTTATTATAGCAATCAGCCCCAGCATTTT	CASSYYSNQPQHF
TRBV6-2/TRBV6-3	-	TRBD1	TRBJ1-2	TGTGCCAGCAGTCAGACGGGACAGGGATTTAACTATGGCTACACCTTC	CASSQTGQGFNYGYTF
TRBV9	-	TRBD2	TRBJ2-1	TGTGCCAGCAGCGTTAGCGGGGGGCGTTCCTACAATGAGCAGTTCTTC	CASSVSGGRSYNEQFF
TRBV28	few	-	TRBJ1-5	TGTGCCAGCAGATACACTATACGGGAGCCCCAGCATTTT	CASRYTIREPQHF
TRBV6-1	-	TRBD2	TRBJ2-3	TGTGCCAGCAGTGAACCCGGGGGGGCCAGCACAGATACGCAGTATTTT	CASSEPGGASTDTQYF
TRBV5-1	-	-	TRBJ1-3	TGCGCCAGCACCCTCGGGGACTCTGGAAACACCATATATTTT	CASTLGDSGNTIYF
TRBV6-5	-	-	TRBJ2-1	TGTGCCAGCAGGAATCAGGAGGCCGTTATGGAGCAGTTCTTC	CASRNQEAVMEQFF
TRBV10-3	once	TRBD2	TRBJ2-3	TGTGCCATCAGTGTTAGCGGGGGCACAGATACGCAGTATTTT	CAISVSGGTDTQYF
TRBV5-6	-	-	TRBJ2-7	TGTGCCAGCAGCCCCGGGAGTCGGGTCGAGCAGTACTTC	CASSPGSRVEQYF
TRBV7-2	-	-	TRBJ2-7	TGTGCCAGCAAGGGAGGGGGCTCCTACGAGCAGTACTTC	CASKGGGSYEQYF
TRBV5-4	-	-	TRBJ1-1	TGTGCCAGCAGCCCGGGAGTATTAGGCAGGATGAACACTGAAGCTTTCTTT	CASSPGVLGRMNTEAFF
TRBV11-2	-	TRBD2	TRBJ2-1	TGTGCCAGCAGCCATCCGCGGGAGGCAGTCGAGCAGTTCTTC	CASSHPREAVEQFF
TRBV11-2	-	TRBD1	TRBJ1-2	TGTGCCAGCAGCGCCGGGACAGGGTACTATGGCTACACCTTC	CASSAGTGYYGYTF
TRBV4-1	once	-	TRBJ1-2	TGCGCCAGCAGCCGATCCGTCGGTGCCTATGGCTACACCTTC	CASSRSVGAYGYTF
TRBV2	-	-	TRBJ2-2	TGTGCCAGCAGTGAGGGGGGACTTTCGGCCGGGGAGCTGTTTTTT	CASSEGGLSAGELFF
TRBV6-2/TRBV6-3	-	TRBD2	TRBJ2-3	TGTGCCAGCAGTTCTCGAGGGCGGGGGGGCGCAGATACGCAGTATTTT	CASSSRGRGGADTQYF
TRBV9	few	TRBD2	TRBJ2-7	TGTGCCAGCAGCGTTGGAGGACTAGCGCTTAACGAGCAGTACTTC	CASSVGGLALNEQYF
TRBV11-2	-	TRBD2	TRBJ2-7	TGTGCCAGCAGCTTTAGCGGGGGGGTTTACGAGCAGTACTTC	CASSFSGGVYEQYF
TRBV29-1	-	TRBD1	TRBJ2-1	TGCAGCGTTCGAAGATCCGGGACAGGCTTATACAATGAGCAGTTCTTC	CSVRRSGTGLYNEQFF
TRBV29-1	-	-	TRBJ2-1	TGCAGCGTTTTTGGACAGATCTCCTACAATGAGCAGTTCTTC	CSVFGQISYNEQFF
TRBV2	-	TRBD2	TRBJ2-1	TGTGCCACCCGGGCGACTAGCTCTCCTGAGCAGTTCTTC	CATRATSSPEQFF
TRBV18	-	-	TRBJ1-5	TGTGCCAGCTCACGATCCGGAGACAGAAATCAGCCCCAGCATTTT	CASSRSGDRNQPQHF